The 10 T cell receptor beta chains in this list originate from one sample, sequenced in a study of blood T cell repertoires in COVID-19. Some clones are missing from TCRdb's copy, which holds only in-frame ones; the method was immunoSEQ multiplex PCR. This sample has some 270,000 clones, with approximately 85% found just once. What was sequenced was peripheral blood. The receptors derive from an elderly woman with COVID-19, enrolled during active disease.

V is TRBV18 and J is TRBJ2-3; TRBD1 is a possible D gene (5 bases). Per germline, CDR1 KGHSH and CDR2 LQKENI. With 1 base removed from V and 3 bases from J, the gap between germline ends came to 14 bases. The CDR3 length is 16 residues. For the CDR3, the DNA is TGTGCCAGCTCACCACTGTTAGGGGTTGGGACAGATACGCAGTATTTT. Protein: CASSPLLGVGTDTQYF.

The chain carries TRBV27 and TRBJ2-7; D may be TRBD1 (7 bases). V was trimmed by 1 base and J by 3 bases, leaving 16 bases between them. This CDR3 comprises 16 residues. Germline V gives CDR1 MNHEY, CDR2 SMNVEV (reference sequence). The CDR3 is CASSLLQGGRYYEQYF. The DNA of the CDR3 is TGTGCCAGCAGTTTATTGCAGGGGGGCCGGTACTACGAGCAGTACTTC.

In its sample, this clone was seen a few times. Within the sample, other DNA sequences also encode this same CDR3. The CDR3 spells CASSLGQYTEAFF. In DNA, the CDR3 is TGTGCCAGCAGTTTAGGGCAATACACTGAAGCTTTCTTT. This rearrangement joins TRBV28 to TRBJ1-1; D unresolved. Germline V CDR1 and CDR2: MDHEN, SYDVKM. The germline V and J ends were trimmed by 2 bases and 3 bases, with 7 bases remaining between them. CDR3 length: 13 residues.

The chain is built from TRBV5-1 and TRBJ2-1; TRBD2 aligns across 8 bases. Per germline, CDR1 SGHRS and CDR2 YFSETQ. Germline trimming cut 3 bases from V and 5 bases from J; bases unmatched to any gene: 4. The CDR3 contains 14 residues. CDR3 nucleotides: TGCGCCAGCAGCTCCGGGACTAGTAACAATGAGCAGTTCTTC. This gives the protein CASSSGTSNNEQFF.

The chain carries TRBV10-3 and TRBJ1-1; 7 bases map to TRBD1. V was clipped by 10 bases and J by 3 bases; unmatched bases: 14. The CDR3 is 15 residues long. Germline values: CDR1 ENHRY, CDR2 SYGVKD. The CDR3 DNA reads as TGTGCCACGACGGACCGCTCTCAGGGGGACACTGAAGCTTTCTTT. Protein sequence: CATTDRSQGDTEAFF.

The chain is built from TRBV5-4 and TRBJ1-2; TRBD1 matches at 9 bases. CDR1 and CDR2 (germline): SGHNT, YYREEE (reference sequence). The ends lost 0 bases at V and 7 bases at J; junction bases unmatched: 1. This CDR3 region has 13 residues. The CDR3, as DNA: TGTGCCAGCAGCTTGGACAGGGGGCTTGGCTACACCTTC. Residues: CASSLDRGLGYTF.

V usage is TRBV3-1 (or the pseudogene TRBV3-2) and J usage is TRBJ2-2; no reliable D call. The CDR3 is 14 residues long. CDR1 and CDR2 from the germline V gene are LGHDT and YNNKEL (reference sequence). V gave up 4 bases and J gave up 2 bases, with 8 bases separating them. The CDR3 nucleotides read TGTGCCAGCAGCCTCCCTAGTAACACCGGGGAGCTGTTTTTT. Translating it yields CASSLPSNTGELFF.

This clone came up once. The chain links TRBV6-5 to TRBJ1-1; D gene ambiguous. CDR3 length: 16 residues. CDR1 is MNHEY and CDR2 is SVGAGI in the germline V gene. Trimming left V 2 bases short and J 2 bases short, with 15 bases between. The CDR3 here is CASSYIAGRANTEAFF. As DNA, the CDR3 is TGTGCCAGCAGTTACATCGCCGGGAGAGCAAACACTGAAGCTTTCTTT.

The chain couples TRBV4-3 to TRBJ1-1; D unclear. Trimming stripped 0 bases from V and 2 bases from J, with 7 bases between. Germline CDR1 and CDR2: LGHNA and YSLEER. The CDR3 is 14 amino acids. The CDR3 DNA reads TGCGCCAGCAGCCAAGAACGGGGAAACACTGAAGCTTTCTTT. Translated, it gives CASSQERGNTEAFF.

The chain is built from TRBV7-3 and TRBJ2-3; the D gene is possibly TRBD1 (6 bases). The CDR3 is 15 residues long. Trimming took off 2 bases at V and 2 bases at J, with 11 bases between the two ends. The V gene's germline CDR1 is SGHTA and CDR2 FQGTGA. The CDR3 DNA sequence: TGTGCCAGCAGCTTAGGGGACACCTACACAGATACGCAGTATTTT. This codes for CASSLGDTYTDTQYF.